This T cell receptor (beta chain) appears in the sequencing data of a study of blood T cell repertoires in COVID-19 (dated by TCRdb to about 2020). In terms of the full investigation: The collaborator samples originated in the United States, Italy and Spain and spanned the acute and convalescent phases of COVID-19. The samples were drawn from two sources: the first 160 participants of the ongoing ImmuneRACE study, and 950 to 1,500 subjects contributed by 6 global collaborators. The sample metadata nearly always contained a de-identified subject ID, COVID-19 status, age in years and sex. Subjects who had been exposed to COVID-19, were actively infected with it, or had recovered from it provided the deeply sampled blood TCRbeta repertoires that made up the dataset. The repertoires were released in a freely available public database intended as a resource for research on the immune response to SARS-CoV-2. The prospective study material was composed of cDNA or gDNA derived from T cells, B-cell-depleted T cells, or PBMCs. Where available, HLA class I and class II types were obtained from metadata supplied by the sample provider rather than from assay-based typing. Findings and caveats that apply to the study as a whole: The quantity of clinical and demographic metadata differed by source and by participant and was supplied without curation.

TCRbeta CDR3 regions were amplified from genomic DNA by means of the immunoSEQ Assay, a bias-controlled multiplex PCR. The study's own analysis went as follows. The number of nucleated cells in each sample was estimated from the amplification of reference gene primers within the assay. To quantify the absolute abundance of each unique TCRbeta CDR3 rearrangement, sequence reads were collapsed and filtered. For each sample, productive Simpson clonality was calculated as the square root of Simpson's diversity index over productive rearrangements. TCRdb took over this immuneACCESS table, retaining in-frame rearrangements with V and J assigned. Such tables are incomplete; in checked studies, under half of the missing clones stem from an unresolved V gene, and the remainder is unexplained. V and J calls and clone size are given by that table; D and trimming were obtained from the DNA. Recorded for this sample are 220,000 or so clones; around 83% of them occurred a single time. The ten largest make up about 7% of the sample.

Enrolling through a virtual design, the prospective study's participants ranged in age from roughly 18 to 100 years and lived across more than 20 United States geographic areas. Cohort assignment in the prospective study relied on participant-reported clinical history from a screening survey and a study questionnaire. ImmuneRACE Cohort 3 recovered participants were defined by two consecutive negative NP/OP PCR tests, healthcare professional clearance, or symptom resolution. Each participant in the prospective study had whole blood, serum and a nasopharyngeal or oropharyngeal swab collected by mobile phlebotomists. Prospective study participants could optionally give additional blood draws and questionnaires over an approximately 2-month period. Before DNA extraction, prospective study blood samples were shipped either frozen or at room temperature. Details on this clone: The antigen this receptor binds is unknown. Per-base quality was not reported, and no clone a single base away is much larger than it.

The CDR3 spans 18 residues, from the cysteine through the phenylalanine. Here the CDR3 DNA is all that survives: 54 bases in frame from base 1. Trimming accounts for 2 bases at V and 1 base at J, while the number of junction bases matched to no gene is 7. CDR1 and CDR2, looked up from the germline V gene, are SNHLY and FYNNEI. The V gene is TRBV2 and the J gene is TRBJ2-1, with 11 central nucleotides matching TRBD2. The sequenced material came from PBMCs or T cells enriched from blood (not recorded which). The origin of this receptor is a woman aged 40 to 50 who had recovered from COVID-19. The CDR3 here reads CASSERVLAGGSYNEQFF. Here is the DNA: TGTGCCAGCAGTGAACGAGTCCTAGCGGGAGGATCCTACAATGAGCAGTTCTTC.